The 3 T cell receptor beta chains below come from one sample, sequenced in a study of blood T cell repertoires in COVID-19. Sequenced by immunoSEQ multiplex PCR; TCRdb stores in-frame clones only, minus some. Among around 200,000 clones listed, 80% to 90% were seen once. The sequenced sample was peripheral blood. The receptors derive from an elderly man with acute or convalescent COVID-19.

The gene calls are TRBV7-2 and TRBJ1-3; possibly TRBD1 for D (5 bases). V shed 4 bases and J shed 0 bases, with 7 bases lying between them. There are 14 residues in the CDR3. Germline assignment: CDR1 SGHTA and CDR2 FQGNSA. CDR3 loop: CASSWDYSGNTIYF. CDR3 coding DNA: TGTGCCAGCAGCTGGGACTACTCTGGAAACACCATATATTTT. Combining the CDR3 with reference TRBV7-2 and TRBJ1-3 gives the whole variable domain GAGVSQSPSNKVTEKGKDVELRCDPISGHTALYWYRQSLGQGLEFLIYFQGNSAPDKSGLPSDRFSAERTGGSVSTLTIQRTQQEDSAVYLCASSWDYSGNTIYFGEGSWLTVV.

The chain links TRBV11-2 to TRBJ2-7; 8 positions match TRBD2. Germline values: CDR1 SGHAT, CDR2 FQNNGV. CDR3 length: 14 residues. The ends lost 2 bases at V and 5 bases at J; junction bases unmatched: 5. The CDR3 here is CASSLSGGHDEQYF. DNA of the CDR3: TGTGCCAGCAGCTTAAGCGGGGGTCATGACGAGCAGTACTTC.

J is TRBJ1-1 and V is TRBV18; 10 nucleotides match TRBD1. The J segment lost 4 bases and the V segment lost 2 bases, leaving 7 bases of the junction unmatched. Germline CDR1 KGHSH, CDR2 LQKENI. The CDR3 consists of 16 residues. In DNA, the CDR3 is TGTGCCAGCTCACCAGTTCGCAGGGACAGGGGCACTGAAGCTTTCTTT. The encoded protein is CASSPVRRDRGTEAFF.